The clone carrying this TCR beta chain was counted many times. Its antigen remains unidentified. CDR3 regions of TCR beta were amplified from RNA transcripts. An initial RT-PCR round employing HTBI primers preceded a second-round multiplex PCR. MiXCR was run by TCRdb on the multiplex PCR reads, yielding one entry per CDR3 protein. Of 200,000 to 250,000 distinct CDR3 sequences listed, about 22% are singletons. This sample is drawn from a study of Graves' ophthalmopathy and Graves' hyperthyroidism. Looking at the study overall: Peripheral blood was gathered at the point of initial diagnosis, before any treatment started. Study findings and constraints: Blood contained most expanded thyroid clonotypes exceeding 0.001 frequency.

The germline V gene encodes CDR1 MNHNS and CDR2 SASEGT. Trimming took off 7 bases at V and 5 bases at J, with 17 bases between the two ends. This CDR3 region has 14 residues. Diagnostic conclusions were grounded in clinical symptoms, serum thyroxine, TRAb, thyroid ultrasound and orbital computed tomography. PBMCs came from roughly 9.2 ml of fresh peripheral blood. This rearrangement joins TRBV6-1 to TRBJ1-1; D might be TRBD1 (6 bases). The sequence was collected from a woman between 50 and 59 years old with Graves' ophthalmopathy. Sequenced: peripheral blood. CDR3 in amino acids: CASIRRGGGTEAFF. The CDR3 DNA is TGTGCCAGCATCCGAAGGGGGGGAGGGACTGAAGCTTTCTTT.